This T cell receptor beta chain is drawn from a study of blood T cell repertoires in COVID-19. Participants, about 18 to 100 years old, spanned around 25 US areas. Participant-given clinical history determined each cohort assignment. Only in-frame clones appear in the TCRdb table, and some are missing; sequencing was by immunoSEQ multiplex PCR. The sample has more than 200,000 clones; around 87% are singletons. Germline lookup yields CDR1 SGHKS and CDR2 YYEKEE (reference sequence). With V trimmed by 1 base and J by 3 bases, 7 bases remained unmatched. The CDR3 extends over 16 amino acids. The genes are TRBV5-5 and TRBJ2-5; 9 nucleotides line up with TRBD2. This sequence originates from a woman aged 25-40 years with acute COVID-19. Sequenced input: PBMCs or T cells enriched from blood (not recorded which). The CDR3, as DNA: TGTGCCAGCAGCTTGCTCCGCGGGGGGGCGGAAGAGACCCAGTACTTC. This translates into CASSLLRGGAEETQYF.